The clone carrying this T cell receptor beta chain showed up many times. Its cognate antigen is unknown. The authors made cDNA by 5'RACE with 10-nucleotide random UMIs. TCRdb used MiXCR to reprocess the 5' RACE reads, holding one entry per CDR3 protein. The repertoire holds about 80,000 distinct CDR3 sequences, with almost 6% as singletons. These data originate in a study of neurological immune-mediated disorders. Study results and limitations: Phylogenetic grouping placed 18 of 34 multiple sclerosis patients' repertoires in one related-CDR3 cluster, a possible signature.

Germline V gene lookup returns CDR1 LGHDT and CDR2 YNNKEL (reference sequence). Trimming removed 4 bases from V and 7 bases from J; junction bases left unmatched: 6. The CDR3 covers 13 residues. Time point specified: longitudinal time-point 2. PBMCs numbering 2 million and stored at -80 C yielded the unsorted libraries. The sequence was obtained from an older woman with multiple sclerosis. The chain recombines TRBV3-1 with TRBJ2-7, with TRBD1 identical over 8 bases. Input material: PBMCs. The CDR3 DNA sequence: TGTGCCAGCAGCCGTGACAGGGGAGATGAGCAGTACTTC. It translates to CASSRDRGDEQYF.